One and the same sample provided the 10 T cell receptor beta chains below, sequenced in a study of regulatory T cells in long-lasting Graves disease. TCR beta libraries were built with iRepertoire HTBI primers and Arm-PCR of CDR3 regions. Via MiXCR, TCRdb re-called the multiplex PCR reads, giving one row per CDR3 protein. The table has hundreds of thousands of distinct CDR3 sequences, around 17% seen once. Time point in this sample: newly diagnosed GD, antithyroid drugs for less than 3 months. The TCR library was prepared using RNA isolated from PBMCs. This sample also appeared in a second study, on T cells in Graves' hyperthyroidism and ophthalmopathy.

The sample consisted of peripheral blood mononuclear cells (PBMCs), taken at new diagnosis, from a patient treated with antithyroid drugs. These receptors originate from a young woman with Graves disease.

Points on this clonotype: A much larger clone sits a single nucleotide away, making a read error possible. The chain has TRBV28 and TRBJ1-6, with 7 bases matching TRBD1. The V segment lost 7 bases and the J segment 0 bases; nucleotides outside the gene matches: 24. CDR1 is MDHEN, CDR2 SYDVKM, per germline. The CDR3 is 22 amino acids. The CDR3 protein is CASNSQDRRGIVLSSYNSPLHF. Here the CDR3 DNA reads TGTGCCAGCAACAGTCAGGACAGGCGGGGGATAGTTTTGAGCTCCTATAATTCACCCCTCCACTTT.

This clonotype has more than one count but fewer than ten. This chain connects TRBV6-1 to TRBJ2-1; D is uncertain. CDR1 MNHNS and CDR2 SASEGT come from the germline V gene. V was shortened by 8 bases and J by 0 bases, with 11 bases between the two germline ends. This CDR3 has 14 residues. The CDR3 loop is CASGEINSYNEQFF. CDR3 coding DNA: TGTGCCAGCGGCGAAATAAACTCCTACAATGAGCAGTTCTTC.

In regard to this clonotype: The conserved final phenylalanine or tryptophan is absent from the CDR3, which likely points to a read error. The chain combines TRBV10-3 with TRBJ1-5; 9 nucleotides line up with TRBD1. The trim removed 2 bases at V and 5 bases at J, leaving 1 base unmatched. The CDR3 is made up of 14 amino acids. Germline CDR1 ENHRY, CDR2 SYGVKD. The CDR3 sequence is CAISEDRGYQPQHL. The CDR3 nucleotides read TGTGCCATCAGTGAGGACAGGGGGTATCAGCCCCAGCATCTT.

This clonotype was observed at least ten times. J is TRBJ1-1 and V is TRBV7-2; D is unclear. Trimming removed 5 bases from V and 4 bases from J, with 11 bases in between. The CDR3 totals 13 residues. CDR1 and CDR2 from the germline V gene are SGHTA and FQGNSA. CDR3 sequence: CASSVLRATEAFF. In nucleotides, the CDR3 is TGTGCCAGCAGCGTGTTAAGGGCCACTGAAGCTTTCTTT. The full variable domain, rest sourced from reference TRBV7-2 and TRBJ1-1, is GAGVSQSPSNKVTEKGKDVELRCDPISGHTALYWYRQSLGQGLEFLIYFQGNSAPDKSGLPSDRFSAERTGGSVSTLTIQRTQQEDSAVYLCASSVLRATEAFFGQGTRLTVV.

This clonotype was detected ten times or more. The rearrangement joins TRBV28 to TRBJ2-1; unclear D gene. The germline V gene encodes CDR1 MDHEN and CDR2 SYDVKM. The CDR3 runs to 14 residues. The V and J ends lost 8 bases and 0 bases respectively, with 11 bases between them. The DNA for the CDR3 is TGTGCCAGCGGAACGGGTGCCTCCTACAATGAGCAGTTCTTC. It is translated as CASGTGASYNEQFF.

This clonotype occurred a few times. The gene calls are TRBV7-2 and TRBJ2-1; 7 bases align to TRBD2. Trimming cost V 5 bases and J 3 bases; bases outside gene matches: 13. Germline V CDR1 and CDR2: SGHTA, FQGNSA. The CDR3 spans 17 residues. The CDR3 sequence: CASSPRASSGFYNEQFF. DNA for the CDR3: TGTGCCAGCAGCCCCCGCGCCTCTAGCGGTTTCTACAATGAGCAGTTCTTC. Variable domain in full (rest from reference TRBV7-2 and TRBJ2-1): GAGVSQSPSNKVTEKGKDVELRCDPISGHTALYWYRQSLGQGLEFLIYFQGNSAPDKSGLPSDRFSAERTGGSVSTLTIQRTQQEDSAVYLCASSPRASSGFYNEQFFGPGTRLTVL.

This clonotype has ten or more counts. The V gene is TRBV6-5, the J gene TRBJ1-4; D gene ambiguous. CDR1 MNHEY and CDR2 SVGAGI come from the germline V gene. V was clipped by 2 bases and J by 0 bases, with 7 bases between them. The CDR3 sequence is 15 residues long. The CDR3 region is CASSYGRATNEKLFF. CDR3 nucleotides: TGTGCCAGCAGTTACGGCCGCGCAACTAATGAAAAACTGTTTTTT.

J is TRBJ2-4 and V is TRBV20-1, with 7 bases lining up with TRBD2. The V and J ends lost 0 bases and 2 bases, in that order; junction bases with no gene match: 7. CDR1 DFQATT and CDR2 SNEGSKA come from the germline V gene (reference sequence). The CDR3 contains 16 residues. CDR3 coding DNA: TGCAGTGCTAGAGAGCCAGCGGGAAAAACCAAAAACATTCAGTACTTC. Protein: CSAREPAGKTKNIQYF.

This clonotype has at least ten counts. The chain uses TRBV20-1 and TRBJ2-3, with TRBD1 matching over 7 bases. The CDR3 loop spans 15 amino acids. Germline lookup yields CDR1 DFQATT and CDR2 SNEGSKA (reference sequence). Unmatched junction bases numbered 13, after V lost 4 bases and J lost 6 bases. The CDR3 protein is CSATDRASPHDTQYF. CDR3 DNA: TGCAGTGCTACTGACAGGGCATCGCCTCACGATACGCAGTATTTT.

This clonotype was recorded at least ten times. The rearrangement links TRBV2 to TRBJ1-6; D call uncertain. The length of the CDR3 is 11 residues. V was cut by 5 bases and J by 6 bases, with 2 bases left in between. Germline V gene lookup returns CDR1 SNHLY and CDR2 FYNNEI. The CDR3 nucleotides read TGTGCCAGCAGTATTAATTCACCCCTCCACTTT. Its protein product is CASSINSPLHF.